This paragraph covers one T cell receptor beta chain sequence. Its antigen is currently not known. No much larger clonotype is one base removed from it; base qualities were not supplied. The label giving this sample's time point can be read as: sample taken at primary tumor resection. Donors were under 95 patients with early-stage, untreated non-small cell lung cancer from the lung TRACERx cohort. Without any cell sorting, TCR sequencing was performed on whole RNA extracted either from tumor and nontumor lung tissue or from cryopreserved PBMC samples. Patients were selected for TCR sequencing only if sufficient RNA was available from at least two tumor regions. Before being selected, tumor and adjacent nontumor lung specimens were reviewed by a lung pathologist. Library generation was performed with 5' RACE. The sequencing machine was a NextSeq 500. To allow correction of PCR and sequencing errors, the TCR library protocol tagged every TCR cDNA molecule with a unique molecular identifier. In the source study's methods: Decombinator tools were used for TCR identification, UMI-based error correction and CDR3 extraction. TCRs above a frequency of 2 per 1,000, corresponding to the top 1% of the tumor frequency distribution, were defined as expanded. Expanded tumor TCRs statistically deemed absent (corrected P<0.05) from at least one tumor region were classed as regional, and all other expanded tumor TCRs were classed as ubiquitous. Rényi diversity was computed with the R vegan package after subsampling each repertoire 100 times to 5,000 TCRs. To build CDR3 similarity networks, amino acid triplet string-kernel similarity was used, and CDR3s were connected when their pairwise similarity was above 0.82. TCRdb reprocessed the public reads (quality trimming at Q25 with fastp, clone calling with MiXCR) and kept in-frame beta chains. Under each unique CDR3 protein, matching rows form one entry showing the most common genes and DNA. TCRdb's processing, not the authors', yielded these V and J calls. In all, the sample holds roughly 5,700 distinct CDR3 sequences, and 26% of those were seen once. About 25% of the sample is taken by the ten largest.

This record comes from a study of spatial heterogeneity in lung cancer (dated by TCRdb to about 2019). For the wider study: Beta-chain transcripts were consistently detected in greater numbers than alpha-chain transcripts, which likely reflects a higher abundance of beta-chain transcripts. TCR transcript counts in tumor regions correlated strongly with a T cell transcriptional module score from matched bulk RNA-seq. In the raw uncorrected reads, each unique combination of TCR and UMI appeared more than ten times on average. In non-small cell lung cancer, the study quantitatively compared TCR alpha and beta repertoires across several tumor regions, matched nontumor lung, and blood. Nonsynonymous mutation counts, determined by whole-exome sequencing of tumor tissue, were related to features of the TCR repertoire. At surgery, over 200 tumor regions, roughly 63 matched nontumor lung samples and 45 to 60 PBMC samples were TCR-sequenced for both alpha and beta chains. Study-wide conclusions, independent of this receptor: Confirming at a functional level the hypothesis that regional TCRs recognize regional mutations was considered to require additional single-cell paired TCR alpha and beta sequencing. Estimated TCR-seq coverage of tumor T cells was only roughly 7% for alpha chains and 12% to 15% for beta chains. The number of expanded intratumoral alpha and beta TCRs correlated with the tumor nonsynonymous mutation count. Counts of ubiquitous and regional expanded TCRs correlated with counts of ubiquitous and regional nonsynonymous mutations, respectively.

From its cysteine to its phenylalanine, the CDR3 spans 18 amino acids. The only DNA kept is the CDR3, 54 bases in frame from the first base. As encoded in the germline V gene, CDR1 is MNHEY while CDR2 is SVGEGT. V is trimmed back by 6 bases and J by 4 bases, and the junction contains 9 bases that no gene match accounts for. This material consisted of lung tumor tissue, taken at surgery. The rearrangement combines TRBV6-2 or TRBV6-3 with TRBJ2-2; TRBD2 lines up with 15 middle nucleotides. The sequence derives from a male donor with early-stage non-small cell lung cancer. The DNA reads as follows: TGTGCCAGCAGACCGCGGACTAGCGGGAGGGCGAGCACCGGGGAGCTGTTTTTT. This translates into CASRPRTSGRASTGELFF.